These 31 T cell receptor beta chains were sequenced from one sample in a study of blood T cell repertoires in COVID-19. Method: immunoSEQ multiplex PCR; TCRdb's copy keeps in-frame clones and lacks some. The data show roughly 270,000 clones, 65% to 90% seen once. Sequenced: peripheral blood. These receptors all come from a middle-aged man with active or convalescent COVID-19.

The CDR3 sequence is CASSLARPTGVDGYTF. CDR3 coding DNA: TGTGCCAGCAGCTTAGCGCGCCCAACAGGGGTGGATGGCTACACCTTC. The rearrangement uses TRBV7-9 and TRBJ1-2, with 7 bases lining up with TRBD1. The germline gives CDR1 SEHNR, CDR2 FQNEAQ (reference sequence). V was clipped by 0 bases and J by 6 bases; unmatched bases: 10. The CDR3 has 16 amino acids.

The V call is TRBV4-2, the J call TRBJ2-3; D possibly corresponds to TRBD2 (5 bases). The CDR3 runs 14 residues. V was pared by 1 base and J by 1 base, with 6 bases between. Germline V lookup: CDR1 LGHNA, CDR2 YNFKEQ. CDR3 in amino acids: CASSQGTGTDTQYF. In nucleotides, the CDR3 is TGTGCCAGCAGCCAAGGGACTGGCACAGATACGCAGTATTTT.

This sequence joins TRBV30 and TRBJ2-2; D is undetermined. Germline CDR1 reads GTSNPN; CDR2 reads SVGIG (reference sequence). The CDR3 covers 13 residues. V dropped 2 bases and J dropped 6 bases, with 10 bases sitting between them. The DNA for the CDR3 is TGTGCCTGGAGTAAGAGGTTTTCCGGGGAGCTGTTTTTT. It translates to CAWSKRFSGELFF.

The gene calls are TRBV7-3 and TRBJ1-3; unclear D gene. CDR1 is SGHTA and CDR2 is FQGTGA in the germline V gene. V shed 4 bases and J shed 8 bases, with 18 bases lying between them. The CDR3 length is 15 residues. This chain's CDR3 is CASSSGRLEGYTIYF. The CDR3 bases are TGTGCCAGCAGCTCAGGACGGTTAGAGGGATACACCATATATTTT.

The rearrangement links TRBV28 to TRBJ1-2, with D possibly TRBD1 on 6 matching bases. The germline V gene has CDR1 MDHEN and CDR2 SYDVKM. The CDR3 runs to 16 residues. Trimming removed 6 bases at V and 4 bases at J, with 21 bases between. The CDR3: CASSPTGAGGAYGYTF. The CDR3 coding sequence is TGTGCCAGCAGCCCAACCGGGGCGGGGGGCGCCTATGGCTACACCTTC.

The chain couples TRBV21-1 to TRBJ2-1; whether TRBD2, the table's D call, matches the DNA was not checked. TRBV21-1 is listed as a pseudogene. The CDR3 is made up of 16 amino acids. The CDR3, as DNA: TGTGCCAGCAGCAAAGCACGAGCGGGACCCTACAATGAGCAGTTCTTC. Translating it yields CASSKARAGPYNEQFF.

V gene TRBV30 combines with J gene TRBJ1-1; D unclear. V was cut by 0 bases and J by 2 bases, with 7 bases left in between. The germline gives CDR1 GTSNPN, CDR2 SVGIG (reference sequence). The CDR3 is 13 amino acids. The chain's CDR3 is CAWSVRVNTEAFF. The CDR3 DNA follows: TGTGCCTGGAGTGTTCGGGTTAACACTGAAGCTTTCTTT.

V is TRBV12-3 or TRBV12-4 and J is TRBJ1-2; D gene uncertain. The V and J ends lost 8 bases and 7 bases respectively, with 17 bases between them. The CDR3 is 13 residues long. CDR3 region: CASPWVIEVGYTF. In DNA, the CDR3 is TGTGCCAGCCCCTGGGTGATTGAGGTTGGCTACACCTTC.

The rearrangement joins TRBV3-1 (or the pseudogene TRBV3-2) to TRBJ2-3; tentatively, D is TRBD2 (5 bases). This CDR3 has 13 amino acids. V gave up 4 bases and J gave up 0 bases, with 5 bases separating them. Germline V gene sequence: CDR1 LGHDT, CDR2 YNNKEL (reference sequence). The CDR3 bases are TGTGCCAGCAGCCGCGGGAGCACAGATACGCAGTATTTT. This codes for CASSRGSTDTQYF.

This chain uses TRBV9 with TRBJ1-2; 9 positions match TRBD1. Per the germline V gene, CDR1 is SGDLS and CDR2 is YYNGEE. Trimming removed 1 base from V and 4 bases from J; junction bases left unmatched: 8. The CDR3 extends over 16 amino acids. The CDR3 coding sequence is TGTGCCAGCAGCGTACAACCGGGACAGGGCTCCTATGGCTACACCTTC. Amino acid sequence: CASSVQPGQGSYGYTF.

The CDR3 region is CASSPTGLGSSLHF. The CDR3 DNA reads as TGTGCCAGCAGCCCGACAGGGTTGGGTTCGTCCCTCCACTTT. J is TRBJ1-6 and V is TRBV6-5, with 7 bases matching TRBD1. After removal of 6 bases from V and 14 bases from J, the junction contained 13 bases not matched to a gene. This CDR3 contains 14 residues. Germline V gene sequence: CDR1 MNHEY, CDR2 SVGAGI.

The genes are TRBV9 and TRBJ2-4, with a weak D call TRBD2 (6 bases). The CDR3 is made up of 17 amino acids. Trimming cost V 0 bases and J 6 bases, with 19 bases left between them. Germline CDR1 reads SGDLS; CDR2 reads YYNGEE. The CDR3 DNA reads TGTGCCAGCAGCGTAGAAGGAGAAGCGGGCGCGGGAAACATTCAGTACTTC. It yields the protein CASSVEGEAGAGNIQYF.

The rearrangement joins TRBV5-4 to TRBJ2-5; TRBD2 matches at 10 bases. After removal of 4 bases from V and 5 bases from J, the junction contained 5 bases not matched to a gene. CDR1 is SGHNT and CDR2 is YYREEE in the germline V gene (reference sequence). This CDR3 is 14 amino acids long. The CDR3, as DNA: TGTGCCAGCAGCAGACTAGCGGGTCAGGAGACCCAGTACTTC. Protein: CASSRLAGQETQYF.

This clone was counted only a few times. This rearrangement joins TRBV2 to TRBJ1-1; no clear D. The CDR3 runs 12 residues. V lost 5 bases, J lost 4 bases, and 8 bases lay in between. Germline values: CDR1 SNHLY, CDR2 FYNNEI. The CDR3 region has the DNA TGTGCCAGCAGTACGGCGGGCACTGAAGCTTTCTTT. Translated, it gives CASSTAGTEAFF.

This chain uses TRBV30 with TRBJ2-7, with 7 bases lining up with TRBD1. Losses at the gene ends were 8 bases for V and 0 bases for J; bases not matched to a gene: 7. This CDR3 spans 13 amino acids. Germline V gives CDR1 GTSNPN, CDR2 SVGIG (reference sequence). The CDR3 DNA reads as TGTGCCACCAACCCAGGGGGCTCCTACGAGCAGTACTTC. This encodes CATNPGGSYEQYF. The whole variable domain, filled in from reference TRBV30 and TRBJ2-7, reads SQTIHQWPATLVQPVGSPLSLECTVEGTSNPNLYWYRQAAGRGLQLLFYSVGIGQISSEVPQNLSASRPQDRQFILSSKKLLLSDSGFYLCATNPGGSYEQYFGPGTRLTVT.

The chain is built from TRBV3-1 (or the pseudogene TRBV3-2) and TRBJ1-2; D is perhaps TRBD1 (6 bases). Germline loops: CDR1 LGHDT, CDR2 YNNKEL (reference sequence). CDR3 length: 15 residues. V was cut by 5 bases and J by 2 bases, with 15 bases left in between. The CDR3 nucleotides are TGTGCCAGCAGCTCTAGGGGGTTTGAAAACTATGGCTACACCTTC. Amino acids: CASSSRGFENYGYTF.

This clone was seen once. The V gene is TRBV28, the J gene TRBJ1-6, with 7 bases identical to TRBD1. The CDR3 has 15 amino acids. Trimming at V came to 2 bases and at J to 8 bases, leaving 6 bases not matched to a gene. Germline assignment: CDR1 MDHEN and CDR2 SYDVKM. The CDR3 region has the DNA TGTGCCAGCAGTTTAATCGGGGACAGATATTCACCCCTCCACTTT. Its translation: CASSLIGDRYSPLHF.

The chain combines TRBV5-4 with TRBJ2-7, with D possibly TRBD2 on 6 matching bases. CDR1 and CDR2 (germline): SGHNT, YYREEE (reference sequence). CDR3 length: 15 residues. Trimming left V 4 bases short and J 0 bases short, with 14 bases between. Here the CDR3 reads CASSLGLAASYEQYF. CDR3 sequence (DNA): TGTGCCAGCAGCCTGGGATTAGCGGCCTCCTACGAGCAGTACTTC.

The chain joins TRBV5-1 to TRBJ2-7; possible D gene TRBD2, 7 bases. CDR1 is SGHRS and CDR2 is YFSETQ in the germline V gene. The CDR3 contains 13 residues. V lost 9 bases and J 5 bases, leaving 18 bases between the germline ends. The CDR3 spells CATSPRGADEQYF. In DNA, the CDR3 is TGCGCCACTTCTCCCCGGGGGGCCGACGAGCAGTACTTC.

The rearrangement uses TRBV6-4 and TRBJ2-7; 8 nucleotides align to TRBD1. The V and J ends lost 6 bases and 4 bases, in that order; junction bases with no gene match: 11. CDR1 is MRHNA and CDR2 is SNTAGT in the germline V gene. The CDR3 is made up of 15 amino acids. For the CDR3, the DNA is TGTGCCAGCAGCACCTACAGGGGGGAGAAGTACGAGCAGTACTTC. Translating it yields CASSTYRGEKYEQYF.

This rearrangement joins TRBV2 to TRBJ1-1; possible D gene TRBD1, 5 bases. The CDR3 runs 13 residues. V was shortened by 7 bases and J by 0 bases, with 9 bases between the two germline ends. Germline CDR1 and CDR2: SNHLY and FYNNEI. The CDR3 reads CASTTGLNTEAFF. CDR3 nucleotide sequence: TGTGCCAGCACTACAGGCCTGAACACTGAAGCTTTCTTT.

A single count supports this clone. V is TRBV5-5 and J is TRBJ2-7, with a tentative D call TRBD2 (6 bases). The CDR3 loop spans 15 amino acids. Trimming took 8 bases from V and 3 from J, leaving 21 bases between them. CDR1 is SGHKS and CDR2 is YYEKEE in the germline V gene (reference sequence). The chain's CDR3 is CASRQSSGDYYEQYF. As DNA, the CDR3 is TGTGCCAGTCGTCAGAGTAGCGGAGACTACTACGAGCAGTACTTC.

This chain connects TRBV10-3 to TRBJ1-6; the D gene is possibly TRBD1 (6 bases). CDR1 is ENHRY and CDR2 is SYGVKD in the germline V gene. The CDR3 is 18 residues long. The ends were cut back, 2 bases at V and 0 bases at J, with 14 bases in the middle. CDR3 nucleotides: TGTGCCATCAGTGAGACAGGGAGTCCCAGCTCCTATAATTCACCCCTCCACTTT. It translates to CAISETGSPSSYNSPLHF.

The rearrangement joins TRBV18 to TRBJ2-1; TRBD1 aligns across 8 bases. CDR1 KGHSH and CDR2 LQKENI come from the germline V gene. This CDR3 region has 15 residues. V trimming: 3 bases; J trimming: 6 bases; junction bases outside the gene matches: 7. In nucleotides, the CDR3 is TGTGCCAGCTCACCCCAAGGACAGGGCGGCAATGAGCAGTTCTTC. Amino acids: CASSPQGQGGNEQFF.

The CDR3 is CASSQGGVGYGYTF. CDR3 DNA sequence: TGTGCCAGCAGCCAAGGCGGGGTGGGATATGGCTACACCTTC. This chain links TRBV3-1 (or the pseudogene TRBV3-2) with TRBJ1-2; no clear D. The germline V and J ends were trimmed by 1 base and 5 bases, with 11 bases remaining between them. Germline V lookup: CDR1 LGHDT, CDR2 YNNKEL (reference sequence). CDR3 size: 14 residues.

The chain employs TRBV7-9 and TRBJ2-1, with D possibly TRBD2 on 5 matching bases. V lost 4 bases, J lost 1 base, and 11 bases lay in between. The CDR3 is 15 residues long. Germline V CDR1 and CDR2: SEHNR, FQNEAQ (reference sequence). The CDR3 nucleotides are TGTGCCAGCAGCTACGATAGCGTATCCTACAATGAGCAGTTCTTC. Its translation is CASSYDSVSYNEQFF.

The rearrangement joins TRBV4-2 to TRBJ2-7, with 8 nucleotides matching TRBD2. V lost 3 bases and J lost 6; bases outside the gene matches: 13. The CDR3 is 16 residues long. CDR1 is LGHNA, CDR2 YNFKEQ, per germline. This CDR3 reads CASSQETSGARAEQYF. CDR3 bases: TGTGCCAGCAGCCAGGAAACTAGCGGAGCCCGGGCCGAGCAGTACTTC.

On this clone: Compared with germline, one end of the junction differs, possibly owing to a read error. The chain has TRBV11-2 and TRBJ2-7, with 7 bases aligning to TRBD2. The CDR3 consists of 13 residues. The germline V gene encodes CDR1 SGHAT and CDR2 FQNNGV. The CDR3 loop is CASSLDLPSGISF. In DNA, the CDR3 is TGTGCCAGCAGCTTAGATCTGCCTAGCGGAATCAGCTTC.

The CDR3 nucleotides are TGTGCCAGCTCATTGCTCCAGGGGGCCTTCAATGAAAAACTGTTTTTT. Protein: CASSLLQGAFNEKLFF. The chain recombines TRBV18 with TRBJ1-4; 8 nucleotides agree with TRBD1. The CDR3 runs 16 residues. V lost 5 bases and J lost 5; bases outside the gene matches: 10. Germline CDR1 is KGHSH and CDR2 is LQKENI.

A few counts support this clone. The chain links TRBV19 to TRBJ1-1; 11 bases map to TRBD1. Germline V gene sequence: CDR1 LNHDA, CDR2 SQIVND (reference sequence). J gave up 4 bases and V 8 bases, and 3 bases lay outside the gene matches. The CDR3 is 13 amino acids. The CDR3 DNA sequence: TGTGCCAGTGGGGACAGGGGGAGCACTGAAGCTTTCTTT. This encodes CASGDRGSTEAFF.

The chain links TRBV5-1 to TRBJ2-2; D gene unclear. V was shortened by 2 bases and J by 4 bases, with 18 bases between the two germline ends. Germline-derived CDR1 and CDR2 are SGHRS and YFSETQ. This CDR3 has 17 amino acids. In DNA, the CDR3 is TGCGCCAGCAGCTTAGCACCGTCGGGTGCGGCCACCGGGGAGCTGTTTTTT. Amino acid sequence: CASSLAPSGAATGELFF.